One and the same sample provided the 30 T cell receptor beta chains below, sequenced in a study of identical twins. TCRdb called the 5' RACE reads again in MiXCR, with one record for every CDR3 protein. Found here are 700,000 to 950,000 distinct CDR3 sequences, approximately 13% of them singletons; the top ten hold around 1.5%. In addition, the sample was reused for a study of yellow fever vaccine responses in identical twins.

The sequencing sample was made of PBMCs. All receptors derive from a woman between 18 and 29 years old in good health.

The rearrangement links TRBV20-1 to TRBJ2-2; 11 nucleotides agree with TRBD2. The CDR3 runs 15 residues. From germline, CDR1 is DFQATT and CDR2 SNEGSKA (reference sequence). V gave up 4 bases and J gave up 6 bases; unmatched junction bases: 7. The CDR3 DNA sequence: TGCAGTGCTATGAAACTAGCGGGAGTTTCCGGGGAGCTGTTTTTT. It encodes CSAMKLAGVSGELFF.

The table lists this clonotype with a few counts. CDR3 sequence (DNA): TGTGCCAGCAGCTTAGGCTTGGGGAACTATGGCTACACCTTC. It codes for CASSLGLGNYGYTF. The genes are TRBV7-9 and TRBJ1-2; D call uncertain. Trimming removed 1 base at V and 2 bases at J, with 8 bases between. CDR1 and CDR2 from the germline V gene are SEHNR and FQNEAQ (reference sequence). This CDR3 region has 14 residues. The whole variable domain, remainder taken from reference TRBV7-9 and TRBJ1-2, is DTGVSQNPRHKITKRGQNVTFRCDPISEHNRLYWYRQTLGQGPEFLTYFQNEAQLEKSRLLSDRFSAERPKGSFSTLEIQRTEQGDSAMYLCASSLGLGNYGYTFGSGTRLTVV.

This clonotype was seen once. J is TRBJ1-5 and V is TRBV28; D ambiguous. CDR3 size: 18 residues. CDR1 is MDHEN and CDR2 is SYDVKM in the germline V gene. V shed 5 bases and J shed 6 bases, with 26 bases lying between them. The CDR3 is CASSLTRASGSVSQPQHF. The CDR3 DNA reads as TGTGCCAGCAGTCTCACTAGAGCCTCGGGGTCGGTCAGTCAGCCCCAGCATTTT.

The gene calls are TRBV5-1 and TRBJ2-7; TRBD2 matches at 9 bases. The CDR3 runs to 15 residues. The V segment lost 2 bases and the J segment 0 bases; nucleotides outside the gene matches: 3. CDR1 is SGHRS and CDR2 is YFSETQ in the germline V gene. The DNA of the CDR3 is TGCGCCAGCAGCTTCGCTAGCGGGACCTCCTACGAGCAGTACGTC. Residues: CASSFASGTSYEQYV.

The table lists this clonotype with many counts. V gene TRBV2 combines with J gene TRBJ1-1, with a possible D match to TRBD1 (5 bases). The CDR3 is 13 residues long. Germline CDR1 and CDR2: SNHLY and FYNNEI. V gave up 7 bases and J gave up 2 bases, with 11 bases separating them. In DNA form, the CDR3 reads TGTGCCAGCACTGGGGGGGTTAACACTGAAGCTTTCTTT. Protein sequence: CASTGGVNTEAFF.

This clonotype appeared a few times. The CDR3 region has the DNA TGTGCCAGCAGCTTGAACAGGGCGACCTACAATGAGCAGTTCTTC. This codes for CASSLNRATYNEQFF. This chain joins TRBV5-6 and TRBJ2-1; possibly TRBD1 for D (6 bases). CDR3 length equals 15 residues. Germline-derived CDR1 and CDR2 are SGHDT and YYEEEE. The V end was cut by 1 base, the J end by 2 bases, with 10 bases between. Full variable domain (missing parts from reference TRBV5-6 and TRBJ2-1): DAGVTQSPTHLIKTRGQQVTLRCSPKSGHDTVSWYQQALGQGPQFIFQYYEEEERQRGNFPDRFSGHQFPNYSSELNVNALLLGDSALYLCASSLNRATYNEQFFGPGTRLTVL.

This clonotype was detected only a few times. The chain uses TRBV18 and TRBJ2-3; D ambiguous. V was trimmed by 3 bases and J by 2 bases, leaving 12 bases between them. Germline V gives CDR1 KGHSH, CDR2 LQKENI. The CDR3 sequence is 15 residues long. This chain's CDR3 is CASSPAAGITDTQYF. The DNA for the CDR3 is TGTGCCAGCTCACCCGCGGCAGGAATCACAGATACGCAGTATTTT.

The chain recombines TRBV24-1 with TRBJ2-1, with TRBD2 as a possible D gene (6 bases). CDR3 length equals 14 residues. V was shortened by 6 bases and J by 7 bases, with 15 bases between the two germline ends. Germline assignment: CDR1 KGHDR and CDR2 SFDVKD. The CDR3 protein is CATSRDSIFNEQFF. The CDR3 region has the DNA TGTGCCACCAGTCGGGACTCAATATTTAATGAGCAGTTCTTC.

This clonotype was detected only once. The chain uses TRBV12-3 or TRBV12-4 and TRBJ2-1; D call uncertain. The length of the CDR3 is 12 residues. V shed 11 bases and J shed 9 bases, with 17 bases lying between them. The CDR3: CAPWVGGIEQFF. The CDR3 nucleotides read TGTGCCCCGTGGGTCGGTGGGATTGAGCAGTTCTTC.

The V and J genes are TRBV7-2 and TRBJ2-5, with 7 bases lining up with TRBD2. The ends lost 4 bases at V and 4 bases at J; junction bases unmatched: 12. The CDR3 extends over 16 amino acids. Per the germline V gene, CDR1 is SGHTA and CDR2 is FQGNSA. CDR3 DNA sequence: TGTGCCAGCAGCTCACACTCGGGACTATTGGGAGAGACCCAGTACTTC. This codes for CASSSHSGLLGETQYF.

Only a few counts were recorded for this clonotype. The chain links TRBV6-1 to TRBJ2-7; 8 bases map to TRBD1. There are 14 residues in the CDR3. CDR1 and CDR2 from the germline V gene are MNHNS and SASEGT. Trimming removed 5 bases from V and 2 bases from J; junction bases left unmatched: 5. In DNA form, the CDR3 reads TGTGCCAGCAGTAGAACGACAGGGGCCTACGAGCAGTACTTC. Encoded protein: CASSRTTGAYEQYF.

CDR3 protein: CASSYRSLAGLSYNEQFF. The CDR3 DNA sequence: TGTGCCAGCAGTTATAGGTCACTAGCGGGCCTCTCCTACAATGAGCAGTTCTTC. The V call is TRBV6-2 or TRBV6-3, the J call TRBJ2-1; 9 positions match TRBD2. The V gene's germline CDR1 is MNHEY and CDR2 SVGEGT. The CDR3 spans 18 residues. With V trimmed by 3 bases and J by 0 bases, 9 bases remained unmatched.

The rearrangement uses TRBV5-1 and TRBJ2-2, with D unclear. The germline V gene has CDR1 SGHRS and CDR2 YFSETQ. The V end was cut by 1 base, the J end by 4 bases, with 11 bases between. This CDR3 comprises 15 residues. The CDR3 here is CASSLRSDSTGELFF. The CDR3 coding sequence is TGCGCCAGCAGCTTGAGGTCAGATTCCACCGGGGAGCTGTTTTTT.

V gene TRBV12-3 or TRBV12-4 combines with J gene TRBJ2-1; the D is unclear. This CDR3 spans 13 amino acids. V was shortened by 3 bases and J by 6 bases, with 9 bases between the two germline ends. CDR3 sequence: CASSFQIVNEQFF. DNA for the CDR3: TGTGCCAGCAGTTTTCAGATCGTCAATGAGCAGTTCTTC.

The chain's CDR3 is CASSKGDLNTEAFF. CDR3 coding DNA: TGTGCCAGCAGCAAGGGAGACCTGAACACTGAAGCTTTCTTT. The V and J genes are TRBV12-3 or TRBV12-4 and TRBJ1-1, with D unresolved. V was trimmed by 6 bases and J by 0 bases, leaving 11 bases between them. The CDR3 has 14 residues.

This clonotype was counted only a few times. J is TRBJ1-2 and V is TRBV12-3 or TRBV12-4; TRBD1 might be the D (5 bases). V gave up 3 bases and J gave up 8 bases, with 13 bases separating them. The CDR3 extends over 13 amino acids. The CDR3 loop is CASSFGGTGGYTF. CDR3 in DNA: TGTGCCAGCAGTTTTGGGGGGACGGGAGGCTACACCTTC.

This clonotype has only a few counts. The chain has TRBV5-1 and TRBJ2-4, with 12 nucleotides matching TRBD2. V shed 7 bases and J 0 bases; nucleotides not matched to a gene: 11. Germline loops: CDR1 SGHRS, CDR2 YFSETQ. This CDR3 is 18 amino acids long. The CDR3 DNA reads as TGCGCCAGCGCTCCGGGACTAGCGGGCCCGTTAGCCAAAAACATTCAGTACTTC. Translating it yields CASAPGLAGPLAKNIQYF.

This clonotype was seen a few times. The chain joins TRBV20-1 to TRBJ2-4; D gene uncertain. V gave up 3 bases and J gave up 6 bases, with 12 bases separating them. The germline CDR1 and CDR2 sequences are DFQATT and SNEGSKA (reference sequence). CDR3 size: 13 residues. The CDR3 sequence is CSASRGIRNIQYF. The CDR3, as DNA: TGCAGTGCTAGTCGAGGCATCCGAAACATTCAGTACTTC.

This clonotype was seen many times. The V call is TRBV7-9, the J call TRBJ2-5, with no clear D. V gave up 1 base and J gave up 1 base, with 7 bases separating them. Germline V lookup: CDR1 SEHNR, CDR2 FQNEAQ (reference sequence). CDR3 length: 14 residues. The DNA of the CDR3 is TGTGCCAGCAGCTTAGTGGGGTTCCAAGAGACCCAGTACTTC. Protein: CASSLVGFQETQYF. Based on the CDR3 plus reference TRBV7-9 and TRBJ2-5, the full variable domain is DTGVSQNPRHKITKRGQNVTFRCDPISEHNRLYWYRQTLGQGPEFLTYFQNEAQLEKSRLLSDRFSAERPKGSFSTLEIQRTEQGDSAMYLCASSLVGFQETQYFGPGTRLLVL.

The sample holds a few counts of this clonotype. The chain has TRBV4-1 and TRBJ2-7; D not resolved. Germline lookup yields CDR1 MGHRA and CDR2 YSYEKL. V dropped 0 bases and J dropped 1 base, with 7 bases sitting between them. The CDR3 covers 14 residues. CDR3: CASSQEVQSYEQYF. The CDR3 DNA reads TGCGCCAGCAGCCAAGAAGTCCAGTCCTACGAGCAGTACTTC.

A few counts support this clonotype. This chain joins TRBV7-3 and TRBJ2-2; 14 bases are a match to TRBD2. Germline assignment: CDR1 SGHTA and CDR2 FQGTGA. The CDR3 covers 16 residues. Germline trimming cut 5 bases from V and 6 bases from J; bases unmatched to any gene: 5. The CDR3 is CASSALGLAGAGELFF. The CDR3 bases are TGTGCCAGCAGCGCGCTGGGACTAGCGGGAGCCGGGGAGCTGTTTTTT.

V and J are TRBV23-1 and TRBJ2-2; TRBD1 matches at 10 bases. TRBV23-1 is an ORF; its function is uncertain. CDR3 length: 18 residues. V was pared by 1 base and J by 5 bases, with 10 bases of the junction left unmatched. CDR3 amino acids: CASSQLVTGGVWTGELFF. The CDR3 DNA reads TGCGCCAGCAGTCAATTGGTGACAGGGGGCGTGTGGACCGGGGAGCTGTTTTTT.

The chain recombines TRBV12-3 or TRBV12-4 with TRBJ1-1, with D perhaps TRBD1 (5 bases). V lost 7 bases and J lost 1, with 22 bases in between. The CDR3 spans 17 residues. The CDR3 sequence is CASTPSWGAEANTEAFF. In DNA, the CDR3 is TGTGCCAGCACCCCGTCGTGGGGCGCAGAAGCGAACACTGAAGCTTTCTTT.

This chain connects TRBV11-2 to TRBJ2-3; 9 bases match TRBD1. The CDR3 is 18 amino acids. Germline CDR1 SGHAT, CDR2 FQNNGV. Germline trimming cut 10 bases from V and 3 bases from J; bases unmatched to any gene: 20. CDR3 in amino acids: CAICLDLLGQGRTDTQYF. Written as DNA, the CDR3 is TGTGCCATCTGTTTAGACCTCCTGGGACAGGGTAGGACAGATACGCAGTATTTT.

The CDR3 region has the DNA TGTGCCAGCAGTTACTCGGGCAGGGGGGCGTACGAGCAGTACTTC. This gives the protein CASSYSGRGAYEQYF. This chain connects TRBV6-5 to TRBJ2-7, with D perhaps TRBD1 (7 bases). The ends were cut back, 0 bases at V and 4 bases at J, with 13 bases in the middle. The CDR3 runs to 15 residues. CDR1 is MNHEY, CDR2 SVGAGI, per germline.

This chain joins TRBV18 and TRBJ1-2; D unclear. Trimming took 0 bases from V and 10 from J, leaving 12 bases between them. CDR3 length: 13 amino acids. Germline CDR1 and CDR2: KGHSH and LQKENI. This chain's CDR3 is CASSPPQIFIYTF. The CDR3 bases are TGTGCCAGCTCACCACCACAGATTTTTATCTACACCTTC. The whole variable domain, remainder taken from reference TRBV18 and TRBJ1-2, is NAGVMQNPRHLVRRRGQEARLRCSPMKGHSHVYWYRQLPEEGLKFMVYLQKENIIDESGMPKERFSAEFPKEGPSILRIQQVVRGDSAAYFCASSPPQIFIYTFGSGTRLTVV.

This clonotype was seen a single time. This chain links TRBV12-5 with TRBJ2-1; perhaps TRBD1 as D (6 bases). The V and J ends lost 6 bases and 5 bases respectively, with 17 bases between them. The CDR3 spans 15 residues. CDR1 and CDR2 (germline): LGHNT, FRNRAP. As DNA, the CDR3 is TGTGCTAGTGGAGGTGCAGGGGCGGAAGACAATGAGCAGTTCTTC. Protein sequence: CASGGAGAEDNEQFF.

This chain uses TRBV2 with TRBJ1-4, with 10 bases aligning to TRBD1. Germline CDR1 is SNHLY and CDR2 is FYNNEI. Germline trimming cut 7 bases from V and 3 bases from J; bases unmatched to any gene: 8. This CDR3 has 16 residues. This chain's CDR3 is CASTEEGTGANEKLFF. Written as DNA, the CDR3 is TGTGCCAGCACCGAGGAGGGGACAGGGGCTAATGAAAAACTGTTTTTT.

This clonotype was detected many times. This chain joins TRBV10-3 and TRBJ2-5; either TRBD1 or TRBD2 may supply D (5 bases each). From germline, CDR1 is ENHRY and CDR2 SYGVKD. CDR3 length: 13 residues. The V end was cut by 6 bases, the J end by 3 bases, with 11 bases between. The chain's CDR3 is CAIRTGTEETQYF. The DNA of the CDR3 is TGTGCCATCAGGACCGGGACCGAAGAGACCCAGTACTTC.

The rearrangement links TRBV7-9 to TRBJ2-5, with 8 bases fitting TRBD2. This CDR3 has 15 amino acids. CDR1 and CDR2 (germline): SEHNR, FQNEAQ (reference sequence). Trimming at V came to 3 bases and at J to 3 bases, leaving 6 bases not matched to a gene. The CDR3 sequence is CASSLFPGGEETQYF. CDR3 nucleotides: TGTGCCAGCAGCTTGTTCCCCGGGGGGGAAGAGACCCAGTACTTC. Based on the CDR3 plus reference TRBV7-9 and TRBJ2-5, the full variable domain is DTGVSQNPRHKITKRGQNVTFRCDPISEHNRLYWYRQTLGQGPEFLTYFQNEAQLEKSRLLSDRFSAERPKGSFSTLEIQRTEQGDSAMYLCASSLFPGGEETQYFGPGTRLLVL.